These T cell receptor beta chains were read from a single sample in a study of CD8+CD57+ T cells in acquired aplastic anemia. TCRdb fed the reads into MiXCR, producing one record per CDR3 protein. Among 150,000 to 200,000 distinct CDR3 sequences, roughly 47% were seen once, and the ten largest hold 0.8% to 1.1%. The sequenced material came from sorted CD4+, CD8+, or CD8+CD57+ T cells (not recorded which) from PBMCs. These TCRs come from a human donor in good health. CDR3s include the opening cysteine and the closing phenylalanine or tryptophan. D genes are given only for firm matches. The listing skips clone size in some rows; elsewhere it reads once, few, many or a size class.

size: many; D: NA; V: TRBV12-3/TRBV12-4; J: TRBJ2-1; CDR3: CASSFWNNNEQFF; DNA: TGTGCCAGCAGTTTTTGGAATAACAATGAGCAGTTCTTC
size: few; D: NA; V: TRBV24-1; J: TRBJ2-1; CDR3: CATSDSLGGRSFF; DNA: TGTGCCACCAGTGATTCACTTGGGGGGAGGTCGTTCTTC
size: NA; D: NA; V: TRBV25-1; J: TRBJ2-4; CDR3: CASMPKGVGKNIQYF; DNA: TGTGCCAGCATGCCCAAAGGGGTTGGCAAAAACATTCAGTACTTC
size: NA; D: TRBD2; V: TRBV20-1; J: TRBJ2-7; CDR3: CSASKRGALAGGTGHYEQYF; DNA: TGCAGTGCATCGAAGCGGGGGGCCCTAGCGGGGGGGACGGGCCACTACGAGCAGTACTTC
size: NA; D: NA; V: TRBV7-2; J: TRBJ2-7; CDR3: CASSRRDGDYEQYF; DNA: TGTGCCAGCAGTCGACGGGACGGGGACTACGAGCAGTACTTC
size: NA; D: NA; V: TRBV18; J: TRBJ2-7; CDR3: CASSPPPGAAYEQYF; DNA: TGTGCCAGCTCACCTCCACCCGGGGCCGCCTACGAGCAGTACTTC
size: medium-sized; D: TRBD1; V: TRBV10-3; J: TRBJ1-6; CDR3: CAINDRGGGSPLHF; DNA: TGTGCCATCAATGACAGGGGAGGGGGATCACCCCTCCACTTT
size: NA; D: NA; V: TRBV7-2; J: TRBJ2-7; CDR3: CASSRTEGNEQYF; DNA: TGTGCCAGCAGCCGGACAGAAGGAAACGAGCAGTACTTC
size: NA; D: NA; V: TRBV9; J: TRBJ2-5; CDR3: CASSAEGGGVPQETQYF; DNA: TGTGCCAGCAGCGCCGAGGGGGGAGGCGTGCCGCAAGAGACCCAGTACTTC
size: NA; D: TRBD2; V: TRBV7-2; J: TRBJ2-3; CDR3: CASSLAGGVDTQYF; DNA: TGTGCCAGCAGCTTGGCGGGAGGGGTGGATACGCAGTATTTT
size: NA; D: NA; V: TRBV10-1; J: TRBJ1-1; CDR3: CASSESVGNTEAFF; DNA: TGCGCCAGCAGTGAGTCTGTAGGGAACACTGAAGCTTTCTTT
size: many; D: NA; V: TRBV30; J: TRBJ2-3; CDR3: CAWSVMVTQYF; DNA: TGTGCCTGGAGTGTCATGGTTACGCAGTATTTT
size: NA; D: NA; V: TRBV25-1; J: TRBJ2-7; CDR3: CASRRRDEQYF; DNA: TGTGCCAGCAGAAGGAGGGACGAGCAGTACTTC
size: NA; D: NA; V: TRBV5-4; J: TRBJ2-3; CDR3: CASSLALLGGTDTQYF; DNA: TGTGCCAGCAGCTTGGCCTTACTAGGGGGCACAGATACGCAGTATTTT
size: NA; D: NA; V: TRBV9; J: TRBJ2-5; CDR3: CASITHMGRETQYF; DNA: TGTGCCAGCATCACTCACATGGGCCGGGAGACCCAGTACTTC
size: few; D: TRBD2; V: TRBV19; J: TRBJ2-3; CDR3: CASSPRTRGGADTQYF; DNA: TGTGCCAGTAGTCCCCGTACACGCGGGGGAGCAGATACGCAGTATTTT
size: NA; D: NA; V: TRBV25-1; J: TRBJ1-1; CDR3: CASSSRDAEAFF; DNA: TGTGCCAGCAGTTCCCGGGACGCTGAAGCTTTCTTT
size: NA; D: NA; V: TRBV12-5; J: TRBJ2-2; CDR3: CASGLSTGELFF; DNA: TGTGCTAGTGGTTTGAGCACCGGGGAGCTGTTTTTT
size: NA; D: TRBD2; V: TRBV24-1; J: TRBJ2-5; CDR3: CATSDSGLAGIETQYF; DNA: TGTGCCACCAGTGATTCGGGACTAGCGGGGATAGAGACCCAGTACTTC
size: NA; D: NA; V: TRBV15; J: TRBJ2-1; CDR3: CATSRGTAYNEQFF; DNA: TGTGCCACCAGCAGAGGGACAGCTTACAATGAGCAGTTCTTC
size: few; D: NA; V: TRBV15; J: TRBJ1-1; CDR3: CATSRDWGPNTEAFF; DNA: TGTGCCACCAGCAGAGATTGGGGTCCAAACACTGAAGCTTTCTTT
size: NA; D: NA; V: TRBV12-3/TRBV12-4; J: TRBJ2-1; CDR3: CASSKLPTEQFF; DNA: TGTGCCAGCAGCAAACTACCTACTGAGCAGTTCTTC
size: many; D: NA; V: TRBV6-2/TRBV6-3; J: TRBJ1-5; CDR3: CICCANQPQHF; DNA: TGTATCTGTTGCGCGAATCAGCCCCAGCATTTT
size: many; D: NA; V: TRBV20-1; J: TRBJ1-6; CDR3: CSASRGGVNSPLHF; DNA: TGCAGTGCTAGCCGGGGGGGGGTTAATTCACCCCTCCACTTT
size: NA; D: TRBD2; V: TRBV24-1; J: TRBJ2-2; CDR3: CATSDPAGTTGELFF; DNA: TGTGCCACCAGTGACCCAGCGGGGACTACCGGGGAGCTGTTTTTT
size: many; D: TRBD2; V: TRBV20-1; J: TRBJ2-3; CDR3: CSARVPLGQREAFNTQYF; DNA: TGCAGTGCTAGAGTTCCGCTAGGTCAGCGGGAAGCGTTCAATACGCAGTATTTT
size: many; D: NA; V: TRBV24-1; J: TRBJ2-7; CDR3: CATSGTGTYEQYF; DNA: TGTGCCACCAGTGGGACGGGGACCTACGAGCAGTACTTC
size: NA; D: NA; V: TRBV9; J: TRBJ1-6; CDR3: CASSVEEFSPLHF; DNA: TGTGCCAGCAGCGTAGAAGAGTTTTCACCCCTCCACTTT
size: many; D: TRBD1; V: TRBV9; J: TRBJ1-1; CDR3: CASSRTQTGVNTEAFF; DNA: TGTGCCAGCAGCCGTACACAGACAGGGGTGAACACTGAAGCTTTCTTT
size: many; D: NA; V: TRBV5-4; J: TRBJ2-7; CDR3: CASRAGSTNSYEQYF; DNA: TGTGCCAGCAGGGCCGGCAGTACTAACTCCTACGAGCAGTACTTC
size: NA; D: NA; V: TRBV7-2; J: TRBJ2-7; CDR3: CASSWPSGEQYF; DNA: TGTGCCAGCAGCTGGCCCTCGGGGGAGCAGTACTTC
size: NA; D: NA; V: TRBV7-9; J: TRBJ2-5; CDR3: CASSVSPQGGETQYF; DNA: TGTGCCAGCAGCGTAAGCCCCCAGGGGGGGGAGACCCAGTACTTC
size: NA; D: NA; V: TRBV28; J: TRBJ1-1; CDR3: CASSFLRGGGKDAFF; DNA: TGTGCCAGCAGTTTCCTCCGAGGGGGGGGCAAGGATGCTTTCTTT
size: many; D: NA; V: TRBV10-3; J: TRBJ1-2; CDR3: CAISPTGSGVYGYTF; DNA: TGTGCCATCAGTCCCACAGGGTCTGGGGTCTATGGCTACACCTTC
size: NA; D: NA; V: TRBV20-1; J: TRBJ2-5; CDR3: CSARPGKETQYF; DNA: TGCAGTGCTAGACCAGGGAAAGAGACCCAGTACTTC
size: many; D: TRBD2; V: TRBV20-1; J: TRBJ2-3; CDR3: CSALAGKGTDTQYF; DNA: TGCAGTGCTCTAGCGGGGAAGGGAACAGATACGCAGTATTTT
size: NA; D: NA; V: TRBV12-3/TRBV12-4; J: TRBJ1-1; CDR3: CASSSQRNTEASF; DNA: TGTGCCAGCAGTTCGCAACGCAACACTGAAGCTTCCTTT
size: few; D: NA; V: TRBV7-6; J: TRBJ2-7; CDR3: CASSLLGGSYEQYF; DNA: TGTGCCAGCAGCTTACTCGGAGGATCCTACGAGCAGTACTTC
size: NA; D: TRBD1; V: TRBV20-1; J: TRBJ2-7; CDR3: CSVAAQGGYEQYF; DNA: TGCAGTGTAGCAGCACAGGGGGGATACGAGCAGTACTTC
size: many; D: TRBD2; V: TRBV15; J: TRBJ2-1; CDR3: CATSRGSAGGYNEQFF; DNA: TGTGCCACCAGCAGGGGGTCGGCGGGGGGTTACAATGAGCAGTTCTTC
size: once; D: TRBD1; V: TRBV11-1; J: TRBJ2-2; CDR3: CASSLADRGNTGELLF; DNA: TGTGCCAGCAGCTTAGCGGACAGGGGGAACACCGGGGAGCTGCTTTTT